This section outlines one T cell receptor (beta chain) sequence together with its context. Some clones are missing from TCRdb's copy, which holds only in-frame ones; the method was immunoSEQ multiplex PCR. The sample includes tens of thousands of clones, approximately 80% of them seen just once. This entry is derived from a study of somatic mutations in cytotoxic T cells in rheumatoid arthritis. V dropped 4 bases and J dropped 3; count of bases not matched to a gene: 11. The CDR3 totals 17 residues. V gene TRBV5-3 combines with J gene TRBJ1-2, with TRBD1 matching over 11 bases. TRBV5-3 is classed as an ORF, of uncertain function. The origin of this receptor is an adult with rheumatoid arthritis. Sequenced: CD8+ T cells sorted from blood. CDR3 nucleotide sequence: TGTGCCAGAAGCCTGGGGACAGGGGGTGAGTGGGACTATGGCTACACCTTC. Its protein is CARSLGTGGEWDYGYTF.